This passage covers 2 T cell receptor beta chains from one sample sequenced in a study of human T cells and chemical hapten exposure. The time point is: patch test 1, 2 weeks after DPC sensitization. Treatment: therapeutic diphenylcyclopropenone sensitization with weekly scalp DPC. One entry per CDR3 protein results from TCRdb running MiXCR on the RACE reads. The sample carries around 190,000 distinct CDR3 sequences, 20% to 25% recorded once. Sequences were derived from whole blood, sampled in connection with sensitization to the hapten diphenylcyclopropenone (DPC). These receptors originate from a woman between 45 and 65 years old with alopecia areata. Some clones in this sample may be carry-over from other donors' samples.

This chain links TRBV27 with TRBJ2-1; 9 positions agree with TRBD1. CDR3 length equals 16 residues. From germline, CDR1 is MNHEY and CDR2 SMNVEV (reference sequence). Trimming removed 5 bases from V and 4 bases from J; junction bases left unmatched: 9. CDR3 residues: CASSAFRDRVYNEQFF. Written as DNA, the CDR3 is TGTGCCAGCAGTGCCTTCCGGGACAGGGTATACAATGAGCAGTTCTTC.

This clonotype was found a few times. The chain is built from TRBV6-2 or TRBV6-3 and TRBJ1-6; D is unclear. In germline, CDR1 is MNHEY, CDR2 SVGEGT. V was cut by 5 bases and J by 7 bases, with 15 bases left in between. This CDR3 region has 15 residues. The CDR3 DNA follows: TGTGCCAGCAGTAGTCTCCGGACGGCAAATTCACCCCTCCACTTT. Translation gives CASSSLRTANSPLHF.